Below are 13 T cell receptor beta chains sequenced from a single sample in a study of T-cell reconstitution after alpha-beta-depleted transplantation in children. A library of TCRbeta sequences, prepared with unique molecular identifiers, was generated. A single record per CDR3 protein comes from TCRdb applying MiXCR to the PCR reads. The sample has a few hundred thousand distinct CDR3 sequences; over 10% are singletons. The specimen was PBMCs, mostly from graft donor cells, collected 360 days after TCRalphabeta/CD19-depleted stem cell transplant. The receptors were gathered from a male patient under 18 who had a stem cell transplant for acute myeloid leukemia, so the T cells may come from the graft donor.

The rearrangement joins TRBV6-5 to TRBJ1-5; 8 nucleotides align to TRBD1. CDR1 and CDR2 from the germline V gene are MNHEY and SVGAGI. The V and J ends lost 5 bases and 3 bases, in that order; junction bases with no gene match: 12. The CDR3 sequence is 17 residues long. The CDR3 DNA reads TGTGCCAGCAGTATACGACAGGGGCGGTCTAACAATCAGCCCCAGCATTTT. It translates to CASSIRQGRSNNQPQHF.

J is TRBJ2-7 and V is TRBV20-1, with TRBD2 matching 10 bases. Germline assignment: CDR1 DFQATT and CDR2 SNEGSKA (reference sequence). The CDR3 sequence is 15 residues long. V dropped 3 bases and J dropped 0; count of bases not matched to a gene: 5. The CDR3 sequence is CSASFPSGSSYEQYF. CDR3 nucleotide sequence: TGCAGTGCTAGTTTCCCTAGCGGGAGCTCCTACGAGCAGTACTTC.

There are many counts of this clonotype. At one boundary the junction diverges from the germline segment, which might be a read error. V gene TRBV7-7 combines with J gene TRBJ2-5; no definite D call. The length of the CDR3 is 16 residues. Germline V lookup: CDR1 SSHAT, CDR2 FNYEAQ (reference sequence). In nucleotides, the CDR3 is TGTGCTAGCAGCCTTAATATCCTGGGATCGGGAGAGACCCAGTACTTC. It translates to CASSLNILGSGETQYF.

This clonotype was picked up a small number of times. V gene TRBV28 combines with J gene TRBJ2-1; TRBD2 is a possible D gene (5 bases). Germline V gives CDR1 MDHEN, CDR2 SYDVKM. The CDR3 runs 13 residues. Trimming took off 6 bases at V and 6 bases at J, with 12 bases between the two ends. The CDR3 coding sequence is TGTGCCAGCAGCTTACCTAGCTCCAATGAGCAGTTCTTC. This encodes CASSLPSSNEQFF.

This clonotype turned up a few times. The chain links TRBV6-2 or TRBV6-3 to TRBJ1-3, with a weak D call TRBD1 (5 bases). The V and J ends lost 5 bases and 0 bases respectively, with 17 bases between them. Germline loops: CDR1 MNHEY, CDR2 SVGEGT. The CDR3 totals 17 residues. The CDR3: CASSRGTGKFSGNTIYF. DNA of the CDR3: TGTGCCAGCAGTCGAGGGACGGGTAAATTCTCTGGAAACACCATATATTTT.

The J gene is TRBJ1-5, the V gene TRBV19, with a possible D match to TRBD1 (5 bases). Germline V gives CDR1 LNHDA, CDR2 SQIVND (reference sequence). This CDR3 region has 15 residues. Trimming shortened V by 7 bases and J by 1 base, and 14 bases separated the two germline ends. The CDR3 region is CASISGEGSNQPQHF. CDR3 bases: TGTGCCAGTATATCGGGGGAAGGGAGCAATCAGCCCCAGCATTTT.

This clonotype was detected only a few times. The rearrangement joins TRBV12-3 or TRBV12-4 to TRBJ2-1; 8 positions agree with TRBD2. The CDR3 totals 16 residues. Unmatched junction bases numbered 9, after V lost 8 bases and J lost 0 bases. CDR3 amino acids: CASRTAGASSYNEQFF. The CDR3 DNA reads as TGTGCCAGCCGCACAGCGGGGGCTAGCTCCTACAATGAGCAGTTCTTC.

This clonotype occurred many times. The chain is built from TRBV7-2 and TRBJ2-1; D may be TRBD2 (6 bases). The CDR3 has 16 residues. Germline V gene lookup returns CDR1 SGHTA and CDR2 FQGNSA. V was cut by 2 bases and J by 0 bases, with 11 bases left in between. The CDR3 region is CASSLRAGHSYNEQFF. DNA of the CDR3: TGTGCCAGCAGCTTACGAGCGGGCCACTCCTACAATGAGCAGTTCTTC.

This clonotype has a handful of counts. This chain joins TRBV4-2 and TRBJ2-3, with D perhaps assigned TRBD1 or TRBD2 (5 bases each). V was shortened by 0 bases and J by 1 base, with 11 bases between the two germline ends. Looked up from germline, CDR1 is LGHNA and CDR2 is YNFKEQ. The CDR3 covers 16 residues. The CDR3 region is CASSQDGGLGTDTQYF. The CDR3 nucleotides read TGTGCCAGCAGCCAAGATGGGGGTTTGGGCACAGATACGCAGTATTTT.

The V and J genes are TRBV28 and TRBJ2-7; 7 bases align to TRBD1. This CDR3 has 13 residues. With V trimmed by 8 bases and J by 4 bases, 8 bases remained unmatched. CDR1 and CDR2 from the germline V gene are MDHEN and SYDVKM. This CDR3 reads CASHPGQPYEQYF. CDR3 nucleotide sequence: TGTGCCAGCCACCCGGGACAGCCTTACGAGCAGTACTTC.

At least ten counts were recorded for this clonotype. The V gene is TRBV28, the J gene TRBJ2-6; no clear D gene. The V end lost 3 bases, the J end lost 1 base, and 16 bases lay between the germline ends. The CDR3 length is 18 residues. Germline CDR1 reads MDHEN; CDR2 reads SYDVKM. CDR3 protein: CASSFMGWVRSGANVLTF. The CDR3 coding sequence is TGTGCCAGCAGTTTCATGGGGTGGGTTAGATCTGGGGCCAACGTCCTGACTTTC.

V gene TRBV11-2 combines with J gene TRBJ2-1, with 8 bases matching TRBD2. V gave up 3 bases and J gave up 9 bases; unmatched junction bases: 7. The CDR3 is 14 residues long. Germline assignment: CDR1 SGHAT and CDR2 FQNNGV. The CDR3 here is CASSLRGLDVEQFF. In DNA form, the CDR3 reads TGTGCCAGCAGCTTGAGGGGACTAGATGTTGAGCAGTTCTTC.

This clonotype was counted between two and nine times. V and J are TRBV9 and TRBJ2-1; 8 bases line up with TRBD2. The CDR3 length is 17 residues. V lost 0 bases, J lost 4 bases, and 9 bases stayed unmatched. Germline assignment: CDR1 SGDLS and CDR2 YYNGEE. The CDR3 sequence is CASSVGKLAVKYNEQFF. CDR3 DNA: TGTGCCAGCAGCGTAGGGAAACTAGCGGTAAAATACAATGAGCAGTTCTTC.